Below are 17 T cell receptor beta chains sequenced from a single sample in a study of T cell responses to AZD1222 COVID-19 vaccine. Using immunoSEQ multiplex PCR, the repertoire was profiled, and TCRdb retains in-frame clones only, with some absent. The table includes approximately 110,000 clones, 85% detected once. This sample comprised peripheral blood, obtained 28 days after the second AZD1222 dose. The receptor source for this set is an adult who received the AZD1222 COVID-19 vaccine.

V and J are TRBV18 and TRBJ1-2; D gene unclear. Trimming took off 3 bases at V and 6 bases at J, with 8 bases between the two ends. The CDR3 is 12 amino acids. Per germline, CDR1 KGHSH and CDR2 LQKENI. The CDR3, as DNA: TGTGCCAGCTCACCGGGAGACCATGGCTACACCTTC. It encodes CASSPGDHGYTF.

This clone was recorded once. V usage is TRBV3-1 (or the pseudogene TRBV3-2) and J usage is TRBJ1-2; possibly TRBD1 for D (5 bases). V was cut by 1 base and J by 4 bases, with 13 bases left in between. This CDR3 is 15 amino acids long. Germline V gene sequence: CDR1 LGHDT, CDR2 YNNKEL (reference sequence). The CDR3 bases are TGTGCCAGCAGCCAAGGCGCAACAGGCCCCTATGGCTACACCTTC. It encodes CASSQGATGPYGYTF.

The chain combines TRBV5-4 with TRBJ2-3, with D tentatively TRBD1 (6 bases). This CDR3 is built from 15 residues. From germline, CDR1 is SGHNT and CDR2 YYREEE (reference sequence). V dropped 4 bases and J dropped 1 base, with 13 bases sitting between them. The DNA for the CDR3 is TGTGCCAGCAGCCCCAGGGGTGGAGGCACAGATACGCAGTATTTT. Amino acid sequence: CASSPRGGGTDTQYF.

The DNA for the CDR3 is TGTGCCAGCAGTGACGGACCCGGCGAGCAGTACTTC. The encoded protein is CASSDGPGEQYF. The chain uses TRBV6-2 or TRBV6-3 and TRBJ2-7; D not resolved. The germline V gene encodes CDR1 MNHEY and CDR2 SVGEGT. Trimming left V 5 bases short and J 6 bases short, with 11 bases between. The length of the CDR3 is 12 residues.

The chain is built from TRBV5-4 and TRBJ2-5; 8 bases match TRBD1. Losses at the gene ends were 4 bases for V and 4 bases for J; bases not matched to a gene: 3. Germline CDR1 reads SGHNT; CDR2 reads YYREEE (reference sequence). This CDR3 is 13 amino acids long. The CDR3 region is CASSPGQGETQYF. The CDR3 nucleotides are TGTGCCAGCAGCCCTGGACAGGGAGAGACCCAGTACTTC.

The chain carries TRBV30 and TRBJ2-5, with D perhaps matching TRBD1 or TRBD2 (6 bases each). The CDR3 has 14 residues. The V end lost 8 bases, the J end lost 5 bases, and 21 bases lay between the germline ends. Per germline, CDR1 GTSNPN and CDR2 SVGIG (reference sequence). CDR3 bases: TGTGCCGGGCTTGTGGAGCAGGGGAGGGAGACCCAGTACTTC. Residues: CAGLVEQGRETQYF.

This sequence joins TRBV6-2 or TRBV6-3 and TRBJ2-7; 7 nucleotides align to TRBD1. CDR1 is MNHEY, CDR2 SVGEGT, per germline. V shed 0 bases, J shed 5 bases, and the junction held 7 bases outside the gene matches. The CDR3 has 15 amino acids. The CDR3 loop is CASSYSTGSPDEQYF. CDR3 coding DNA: TGTGCCAGCAGTTACTCGACAGGGAGTCCGGACGAGCAGTACTTC.

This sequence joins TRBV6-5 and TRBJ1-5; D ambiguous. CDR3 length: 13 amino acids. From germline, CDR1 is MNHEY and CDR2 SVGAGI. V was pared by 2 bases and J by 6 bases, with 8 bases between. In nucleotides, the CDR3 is TGTGCCAGCAGTTACCTACCGGGTCAGCCCCAGCATTTT. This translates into CASSYLPGQPQHF.

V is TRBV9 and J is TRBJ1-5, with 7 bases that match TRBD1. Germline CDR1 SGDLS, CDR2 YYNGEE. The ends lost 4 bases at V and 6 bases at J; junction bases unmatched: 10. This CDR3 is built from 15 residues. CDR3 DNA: TGTGCCAGCAGCTCAGGGACAGAGTCAACTCAGCCCCAGCATTTT. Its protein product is CASSSGTESTQPQHF.

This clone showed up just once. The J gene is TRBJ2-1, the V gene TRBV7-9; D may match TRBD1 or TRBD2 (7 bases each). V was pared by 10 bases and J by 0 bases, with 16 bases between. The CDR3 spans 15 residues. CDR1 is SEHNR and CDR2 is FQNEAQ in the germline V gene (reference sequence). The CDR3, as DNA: TGTGCCACCCAGGGGGGGCAGACCTCCTACAATGAGCAGTTCTTC. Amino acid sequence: CATQGGQTSYNEQFF.

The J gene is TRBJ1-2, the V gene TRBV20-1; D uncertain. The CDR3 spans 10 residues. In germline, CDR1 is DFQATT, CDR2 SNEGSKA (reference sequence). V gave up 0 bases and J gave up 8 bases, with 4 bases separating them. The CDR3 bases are TGCAGTGCTAGAGATGACGGCTACACCTTC. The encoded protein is CSARDDGYTF.

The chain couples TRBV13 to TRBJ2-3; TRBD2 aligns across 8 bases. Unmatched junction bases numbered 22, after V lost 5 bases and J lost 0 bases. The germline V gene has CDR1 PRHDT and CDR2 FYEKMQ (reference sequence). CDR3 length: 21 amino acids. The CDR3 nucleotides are TGTGCCAGCAGCCCCTCCCTTCGACTAGCGATCCTTGCTCCTAGCACAGATACGCAGTATTTT. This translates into CASSPSLRLAILAPSTDTQYF.

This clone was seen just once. As DNA, the CDR3 is TGTGCCAGCAGCTTGATGGGGCAGAGGATAAGCCAAAACATTCAGTACTTC. Translated, it gives CASSLMGQRISQNIQYF. The chain employs TRBV5-6 and TRBJ2-4; a possible D gene is TRBD1 (5 bases). CDR3 size: 17 residues. Trimming shortened V by 1 base and J by 5 bases, and 19 bases separated the two germline ends. In germline, CDR1 is SGHDT, CDR2 YYEEEE.

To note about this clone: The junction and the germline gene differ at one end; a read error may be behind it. The CDR3 loop is CASSLMESDTRYF. CDR3 nucleotide sequence: TGTGCCAGCAGTTTGATGGAATCAGATACGCGGTATTTT. The genes are TRBV3-1 (or the pseudogene TRBV3-2) and TRBJ2-3; no reliable D call. The CDR3 is 13 residues long. Germline V CDR1 and CDR2: LGHDT, YNNKEL (reference sequence).

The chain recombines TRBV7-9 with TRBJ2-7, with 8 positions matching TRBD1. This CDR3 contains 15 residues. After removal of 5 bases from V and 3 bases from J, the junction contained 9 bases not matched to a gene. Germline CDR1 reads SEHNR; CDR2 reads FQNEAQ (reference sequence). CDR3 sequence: CASSPAGGKVYEQYF. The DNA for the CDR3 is TGTGCCAGCAGCCCGGCAGGGGGCAAGGTCTACGAGCAGTACTTC.

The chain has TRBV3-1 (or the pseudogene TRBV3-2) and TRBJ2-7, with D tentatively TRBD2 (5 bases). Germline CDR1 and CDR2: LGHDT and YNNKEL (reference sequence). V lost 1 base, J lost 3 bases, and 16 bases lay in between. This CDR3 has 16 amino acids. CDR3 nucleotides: TGTGCCAGCAGCCAAGGAAAGAAGCTCGGAGGCTACGAGCAGTACTTC. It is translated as CASSQGKKLGGYEQYF.

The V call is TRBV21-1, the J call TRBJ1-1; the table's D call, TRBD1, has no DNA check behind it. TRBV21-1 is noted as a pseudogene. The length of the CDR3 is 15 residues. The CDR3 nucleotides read TGTGCCAGCAGCCCCCCCGGGACAGGGACCACTGAAGCTTTCTTT. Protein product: CASSPPGTGTTEAFF.